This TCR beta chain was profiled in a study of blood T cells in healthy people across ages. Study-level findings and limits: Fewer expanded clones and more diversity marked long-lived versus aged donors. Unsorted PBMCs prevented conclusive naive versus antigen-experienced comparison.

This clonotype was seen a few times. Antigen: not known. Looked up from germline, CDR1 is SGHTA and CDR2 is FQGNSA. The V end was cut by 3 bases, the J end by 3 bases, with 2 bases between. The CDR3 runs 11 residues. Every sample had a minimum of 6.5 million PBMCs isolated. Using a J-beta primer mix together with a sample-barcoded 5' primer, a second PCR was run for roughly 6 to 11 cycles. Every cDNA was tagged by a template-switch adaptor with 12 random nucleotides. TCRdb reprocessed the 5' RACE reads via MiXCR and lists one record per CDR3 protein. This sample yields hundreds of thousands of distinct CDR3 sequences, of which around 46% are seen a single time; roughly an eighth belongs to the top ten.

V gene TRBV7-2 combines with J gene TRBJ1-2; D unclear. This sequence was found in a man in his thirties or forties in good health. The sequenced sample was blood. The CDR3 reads CASSFDYGYTF. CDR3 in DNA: TGTGCCAGCAGCTTCGACTATGGCTACACCTTC.